One and the same sample provided the 6 T cell receptor beta chains below, sequenced in a study of cytomegalovirus exposure and HLA in healthy donors. The PCR contained 60 Vbeta and 13 Jbeta primers. The assay was immunoSEQ multiplex PCR, and TCRdb's table has in-frame clones only and misses some. The sample contains about 110,000 clones, over 60% of which appear only once. The sequencing sample was made of PBMCs. Receptors were obtained from a female donor in good health and CMV-seropositive.

About this clone: The sample has other DNA sequences that encode this CDR3 too. The chain joins TRBV30 to TRBJ1-5; TRBD1 might be the D (6 bases). Germline V gene sequence: CDR1 GTSNPN, CDR2 SVGIG (reference sequence). V was clipped by 0 bases and J by 5 bases, with 8 bases between them. The CDR3 totals 13 residues. CDR3 in DNA: TGTGCCTGGAGTGTGAACAGGGATCAGCCCCAGCATTTT. It is translated as CAWSVNRDQPQHF.

The chain is built from TRBV18 and TRBJ1-4, with TRBD1 as a possible D gene (5 bases). The CDR3 totals 15 residues. V was clipped by 6 bases and J by 0 bases, with 11 bases between them. Germline CDR1 reads KGHSH; CDR2 reads LQKENI. Here the CDR3 reads CASSPRGTTNEKLFF. CDR3 nucleotides: TGTGCCAGCTCTCCCCGGGGGACAACTAATGAAAAACTGTTTTTT.

The chain combines TRBV7-6 with TRBJ1-3, with TRBD1 matching over 10 bases. The junction had 3 bases not matched to a gene; V was cut back by 4 bases and J by 3 bases. The CDR3 has 15 residues. Germline loops: CDR1 SGHVS, CDR2 FNYEAQ. Here the CDR3 DNA reads TGTGCCAGCAGCTGGGGACAGGGGAATGGAAACACCATATATTTT. This sequence encodes CASSWGQGNGNTIYF. Complete variable domain (other parts from reference TRBV7-6 and TRBJ1-3): GAGVSQSPRYKVTKRGQDVALRCDPISGHVSLYWYRQALGQGPEFLTYFNYEAQQDKSGLPNDRFSAERPEGSISTLTIQRTEQRDSAMYRCASSWGQGNGNTIYFGEGSWLTVV.

This clone was counted a few times. The chain recombines TRBV7-9 with TRBJ1-1, with a possible D match to TRBD1 (6 bases). This CDR3 contains 14 residues. V lost 6 bases to trimming and J lost 5 bases, with 16 bases between them. Germline CDR1 and CDR2: SEHNR and FQNEAQ (reference sequence). For the CDR3, the DNA is TGTGCCAGCAGAGAGGACAGCGGTGGGACTGAAGCTTTCTTT. It specifies CASREDSGGTEAFF.

The chain uses TRBV12-5 and TRBJ2-5, with a tentative D call TRBD1 (5 bases). The CDR3 sequence is 14 residues long. Trimming took off 4 bases at V and 2 bases at J, with 11 bases between the two ends. Looked up from germline, CDR1 is LGHNT and CDR2 is FRNRAP. The CDR3 is CASGSGRDQETQYF. CDR3 DNA sequence: TGTGCTAGTGGTTCCGGCAGGGATCAAGAGACCCAGTACTTC. Complete variable domain (other parts from reference TRBV12-5 and TRBJ2-5): DARVTQTPRHKVTEMGQEVTMRCQPILGHNTVFWYRQTMMQGLELLAYFRNRAPLDDSGMPKDRFSAEMPDATLATLKIQPSEPRDSAVYFCASGSGRDQETQYFGPGTRLLVL.

A few counts support this clone. The gene calls are TRBV5-8 and TRBJ2-2; 9 bases fit TRBD1. Germline-derived CDR1 and CDR2 are SGHTS and YDEGEE. Germline trimming cut 9 bases from V and 4 bases from J; bases unmatched to any gene: 13. The CDR3 has 16 amino acids. The CDR3 DNA sequence: TGTGCCACCCTAAAAGGGGGACAGGGTCGCACCGGGGAGCTGTTTTTT. As protein: CATLKGGQGRTGELFF.